This T cell receptor beta chain was found in a study of blood T cells in healthy people across ages. Points from the study as a whole: While age rose, TCR beta diversity per million T cells dropped in a roughly linear way.

Sample-barcoded 5' priming and a J-beta primer mix drove a second PCR of about 6 to 11 cycles. In TCRdb, the 5' RACE reads were re-called with MiXCR into one record per CDR3 protein. Of hundreds of thousands of distinct CDR3 sequences listed, approximately 26% were seen once; the top ten hold approximately 3.5%. This clonotype was seen a few times. Its antigen is not identified. Germline-derived CDR1 and CDR2 are LNHNV and YYDKDF (reference sequence). The CDR3 loop spans 16 amino acids. Trimming took 5 bases from V and 1 from J; bases not matched to a gene: 3. These data also featured in a second study, about T cells of mothers and their children. Per that study: Reads obtained per mother exceeded 9.5 million TCR beta CDR3 reads, with roughly 3.3 million obtained per child. Relative to unrelated pairs, biologically related mother-child dyads exhibited marginally greater, non-significant overlap.

The TCR comes from a boy between 2 and 10 years old in good health. The chain combines TRBV15 with TRBJ2-6; 9 bases match TRBD1. The sequenced sample was blood. The CDR3 reads CATSADRGSGANVLTF. The CDR3 DNA is TGTGCCACCAGCGCGGACAGGGGTTCTGGGGCCAACGTCCTGACTTTC.